Listed here are 24 T cell receptor beta chains from one sample, sequenced in a study of a mutant IDH1 vaccine in newly diagnosed glioma. Sequencing was performed with immunoSEQ multiplex PCR; in TCRdb, only in-frame clones are kept and a portion is missing. The table has 55,000 or so clones, roughly nine tenths seen once; the top ten hold around 2.2%. Time point noted: week 11, during vaccination. In the vaccine, a single dose held 300 ug of the mutant IDH1 20-mer peptide, along with topical imiquimod. No antigen is known for these receptors. The sample here was PBMCs, taken from a glioma patient whose treatment included an IDH1 peptide vaccine. Source of these receptors: a man aged 50-60 years with glioma.

V usage is TRBV5-4 and J usage is TRBJ2-7; the match to TRBD1 covers 9 bases. Per the germline V gene, CDR1 is SGHNT and CDR2 is YYREEE (reference sequence). Trimming at V came to 3 bases and at J to 2 bases, leaving 15 bases not matched to a gene. The CDR3 loop spans 18 amino acids. The CDR3, as DNA: TGTGCCAGCAGCTCGGGACTCAGAGCCGGGACAGGGACCTACGAGCAGTACTTC. This encodes CASSSGLRAGTGTYEQYF.

This chain uses TRBV5-1 with TRBJ2-5; maybe TRBD2 (6 bases). The J call could be wrong; TRBJ2-7 is a better fit for the DNA end. This CDR3 is 15 amino acids long. Germline V gives CDR1 SGHRS, CDR2 YFSETQ. The CDR3 region is CASNLQVSGVDEQYF. CDR3 bases: TGCGCCAGCAATCTCCAGGTGTCGGGAGTCGACGAGCAGTACTTC.

V and J are TRBV14 and TRBJ1-2; a possible D gene is TRBD1 (6 bases). Germline CDR1 SGHDN, CDR2 FVKESK. V was trimmed by 5 bases and J by 0 bases, leaving 10 bases between them. This CDR3 has 14 residues. The CDR3: CASSTRGSNYGYTF. The CDR3 bases are TGTGCCAGCAGCACCAGGGGATCTAACTATGGCTACACCTTC.

The CDR3 nucleotides are TGCGCCAGCAGCTTTCCGGGTAGAGAATACGAGCAGTACTTC. It encodes CASSFPGREYEQYF. The V and J genes are TRBV5-1 and TRBJ2-7; D is uncertain. The CDR3 consists of 14 residues. V lost 2 bases and J lost 4, with 13 bases in between. Germline CDR1 is SGHRS and CDR2 is YFSETQ.

The V gene is TRBV19, the J gene TRBJ2-1; D remains unclear. V shed 9 bases and J shed 9 bases, with 24 bases lying between them. The CDR3 is made up of 15 amino acids. CDR1 and CDR2 from the germline V gene are LNHDA and SQIVND (reference sequence). CDR3 protein: CASARRASQTGEQFF. The CDR3, as DNA: TGTGCCAGCGCACGTAGGGCTTCTCAAACGGGTGAGCAGTTCTTC.

The V call is TRBV10-3, the J call TRBJ2-1, with D tentatively TRBD1 (5 bases). The V and J ends lost 5 bases and 0 bases respectively, with 14 bases between them. This CDR3 has 16 amino acids. Per germline, CDR1 ENHRY and CDR2 SYGVKD. For the CDR3, the DNA is TGTGCCATCAGTAAGACAGTTACAAGCTCCTACAATGAGCAGTTCTTC. Translated, it gives CAISKTVTSSYNEQFF.

V and J are TRBV30 and TRBJ2-5, with D uncertain. Gene TRBJ2-7 matches the end of the DNA better, so the J call may be wrong. This CDR3 contains 12 residues. CDR1 is GTSNPN and CDR2 is SVGIG in the germline V gene (reference sequence). The CDR3 here is CAWSVGSYEQYF. The CDR3 nucleotides are TGTGCCTGGAGTGTGGGGTCCTACGAGCAGTACTTC.

The chain has TRBV6-1 and TRBJ1-1; D ambiguous. CDR1 is MNHNS, CDR2 SASEGT, per germline. There are 13 residues in the CDR3. Trimming shortened V by 1 base and J by 1 base, and 4 bases separated the two germline ends. CDR3 amino acids: CASSEGSNTEAFF. DNA of the CDR3: TGTGCCAGCAGTGAAGGGTCGAACACTGAAGCTTTCTTT.

This rearrangement joins TRBV6-4 to TRBJ2-3, with D perhaps being TRBD1 or TRBD2 (5 bases each). CDR3 size: 15 residues. Germline CDR1 MRHNA, CDR2 SNTAGT. Trimming stripped 5 bases from V and 3 bases from J, with 15 bases between. DNA of the CDR3: TGTGCCAGCAGTAACGACGGGACGGATACAGATACGCAGTATTTT. Protein: CASSNDGTDTDTQYF.

This chain uses TRBV6-5 with TRBJ2-1; D possibly matches TRBD1 or TRBD2 (5 bases each). V dropped 6 bases and J dropped 0 bases, with 12 bases sitting between them. CDR1 MNHEY and CDR2 SVGAGI come from the germline V gene. The CDR3 runs 15 residues. The chain's CDR3 is CASRRGVSSYNEQFF. The CDR3 region has the DNA TGTGCCAGCAGGCGAGGGGTAAGCTCCTACAATGAGCAGTTCTTC.

The chain links TRBV5-6 to TRBJ2-4; D is undetermined. Germline loops: CDR1 SGHDT, CDR2 YYEEEE. This CDR3 spans 14 amino acids. V was shortened by 4 bases and J by 6 bases, with 14 bases between the two germline ends. CDR3 sequence reads: CASSHWIDLNIQYF. The CDR3 DNA is TGTGCCAGCAGCCACTGGATAGACCTAAACATTCAGTACTTC.

The V call is TRBV11-2, the J call TRBJ2-2, with TRBD1 matching 9 bases. V lost 3 bases, J lost 4 bases, and 3 bases stayed unmatched. CDR1 is SGHAT and CDR2 is FQNNGV in the germline V gene. The CDR3 consists of 15 residues. Written as DNA, the CDR3 is TGTGCCAGCAGCTTTCGACAGGGGGGCACCGGGGAGCTGTTTTTT. Translation: CASSFRQGGTGELFF. Full variable domain (outside the CDR3, taken from reference TRBV11-2 and TRBJ2-2): EAGVAQSPRYKIIEKRQSVAFWCNPISGHATLYWYQQILGQGPKLLIQFQNNGVVDDSQLPKDRFSAERLKGVDSTLKIQPAKLEDSAVYLCASSFRQGGTGELFFGEGSRLTVL.

CDR3 nucleotide sequence: TGTGCCAGCAGCTTGTCGGACACTGAAGCTTTCTTT. Protein: CASSLSDTEAFF. V usage is TRBV7-9 and J usage is TRBJ1-1, with unresolved D. Germline V gene data show CDR1 as SEHNR and CDR2 as FQNEAQ (reference sequence). The CDR3 length is 12 residues. V lost 3 bases and J 3 bases, leaving 5 bases between the germline ends.

The CDR3 sequence is CASSPRAPGELFF. In nucleotides, the CDR3 is TGTGCCAGCAGCCCAAGGGCACCCGGGGAGCTGTTTTTT. The rearrangement uses TRBV7-3 and TRBJ2-2, with no clear D. Germline V gene lookup returns CDR1 SGHTA and CDR2 FQGTGA. Trimming took 5 bases from V and 6 from J, leaving 10 bases between them. CDR3 length: 13 residues.

V and J are TRBV5-6 and TRBJ1-1, with D unclear. The CDR3 spans 14 residues. Deletions cut 4 bases from V and 5 bases from J, with 15 bases between. Germline CDR1 SGHDT, CDR2 YYEEEE. The CDR3 bases are TGTGCCAGCAGCCTTCGGTGGGGTGGGACTGAAGCTTTCTTT. Translation: CASSLRWGGTEAFF.

The chain uses TRBV2 and TRBJ1-3; maybe TRBD1 (6 bases). Trimming removed 8 bases at V and 0 bases at J, with 17 bases between. CDR1 is SNHLY and CDR2 is FYNNEI in the germline V gene. CDR3 length: 16 residues. CDR3 region: CASFGGRGHSGNTIYF. The DNA for the CDR3 is TGTGCCAGCTTCGGAGGACGGGGACACTCTGGAAACACCATATATTTT. Variable domain in full (rest from reference TRBV2 and TRBJ1-3): EPEVTQTPSHQVTQMGQEVILRCVPISNHLYFYWYRQILGQKVEFLVSFYNNEISEKSEIFDDQFSVERPDGSNFTLKIRSTKLEDSAMYFCASFGGRGHSGNTIYFGEGSWLTVV.

This clone was counted between two and nine times. This chain uses TRBV2 with TRBJ2-6; perhaps TRBD2 as D (5 bases). Germline-derived CDR1 and CDR2 are SNHLY and FYNNEI. V lost 6 bases and J lost 4, with 10 bases in between. The CDR3 spans 14 residues. The CDR3 DNA sequence: TGTGCCAGCAGGAGGGCAGCCGGGGCCAACGTCCTGACTTTC. Protein product: CASRRAAGANVLTF.

This chain uses TRBV30 with TRBJ1-2; D not certain. The V end was cut by 1 base, the J end by 0 bases, with 3 bases between. This CDR3 spans 12 amino acids. Germline V gene data show CDR1 as GTSNPN and CDR2 as SVGIG (reference sequence). CDR3 bases: TGTGCCTGGAGTGGGGCTAACTATGGCTACACCTTC. Its protein is CAWSGANYGYTF.

The genes are TRBV21-1 and TRBJ2-7; no check of the table's D call, TRBD2, against the DNA was made. TRBV21-1 is shown as a pseudogene. The CDR3 runs 16 residues. CDR3 residues: CASSPRTSGGSYEQYF. Written as DNA, the CDR3 is TGTGCCAGCAGCCCACGGACTAGCGGGGGATCCTACGAGCAGTACTTC.

To note about this clone: Germline and junction disagree at one end, which may indicate a read error. This chain connects TRBV7-7 to TRBJ2-5, with D perhaps TRBD1 (5 bases). Germline CDR1 is SSHAT and CDR2 is FNYEAQ (reference sequence). The CDR3 length is 13 residues. The CDR3: CASSPGQQETQYF. For the CDR3, the DNA is TGTGCTAGCAGCCCCGGACAACAAGAGACCCAGTACTTC.

The V gene is TRBV19, the J gene TRBJ2-1, with TRBD2 matching 8 bases. The CDR3 contains 15 residues. Trimming took 6 bases from V and 4 from J; bases not matched to a gene: 8. Per the germline V gene, CDR1 is LNHDA and CDR2 is SQIVND (reference sequence). The CDR3, as DNA: TGTGCCAGTAGCCTCCGGGGGGGAGCTTACAATGAGCAGTTCTTC. Its protein product is CASSLRGGAYNEQFF. The complete variable domain, with remaining parts taken from reference TRBV19 and TRBJ2-1, reads DGGITQSPKYLFRKEGQNVTLSCEQNLNHDAMYWYRQDPGQGLRLIYYSQIVNDFQKGDIAEGYSVSREKKESFPLTVTSAQKNPTAFYLCASSLRGGAYNEQFFGPGTRLTVL.

The J gene is TRBJ1-5, the V gene TRBV2; D gene ambiguous. CDR1 is SNHLY and CDR2 is FYNNEI in the germline V gene. This CDR3 has 16 amino acids. V lost 0 bases and J lost 0, with 9 bases in between. In DNA, the CDR3 is TGTGCCAGCAGTGAAGCGGCAGGAGCTAGCAATCAGCCCCAGCATTTT. Protein sequence: CASSEAAGASNQPQHF.

There are a few counts of this clone. The chain recombines TRBV29-1 with TRBJ1-1; tentative D call: TRBD1 (6 bases). Trimming shortened V by 7 bases and J by 5 bases, and 17 bases separated the two germline ends. The CDR3 totals 13 residues. The germline gives CDR1 SQVTM, CDR2 ANQGSEA. The CDR3 DNA is TGCAGCGGTATACTAGGGGGGATGACTGAAGCTTTCTTT. The encoded protein is CSGILGGMTEAFF.

This clone appeared a single time. V and J are TRBV6-1 and TRBJ2-7, with 9 bases fitting TRBD1. The germline V gene encodes CDR1 MNHNS and CDR2 SASEGT. With V trimmed by 3 bases and J by 2 bases, 2 bases remained unmatched. The CDR3 contains 14 residues. CDR3 sequence reads: CASSDTGGPYEQYF. DNA for the CDR3: TGTGCCAGCAGTGATACAGGGGGCCCCTACGAGCAGTACTTC.